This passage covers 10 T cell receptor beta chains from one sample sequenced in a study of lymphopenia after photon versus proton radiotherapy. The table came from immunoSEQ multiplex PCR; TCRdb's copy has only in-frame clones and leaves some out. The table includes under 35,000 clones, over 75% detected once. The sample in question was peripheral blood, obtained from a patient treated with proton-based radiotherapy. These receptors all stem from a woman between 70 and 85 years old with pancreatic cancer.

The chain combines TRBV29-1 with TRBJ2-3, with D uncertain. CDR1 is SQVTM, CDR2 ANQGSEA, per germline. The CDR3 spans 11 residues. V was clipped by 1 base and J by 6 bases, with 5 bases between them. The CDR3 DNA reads TGCAGCGTTGAAGCCCTGGATACGCAGTATTTT. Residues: CSVEALDTQYF.

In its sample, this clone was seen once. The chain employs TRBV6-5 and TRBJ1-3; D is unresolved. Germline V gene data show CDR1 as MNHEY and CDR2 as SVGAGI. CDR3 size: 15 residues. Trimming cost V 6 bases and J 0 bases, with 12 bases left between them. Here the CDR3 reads CASSPDSASGNTIYF. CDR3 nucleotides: TGTGCCAGCAGCCCCGATTCAGCCTCTGGAAACACCATATATTTT.

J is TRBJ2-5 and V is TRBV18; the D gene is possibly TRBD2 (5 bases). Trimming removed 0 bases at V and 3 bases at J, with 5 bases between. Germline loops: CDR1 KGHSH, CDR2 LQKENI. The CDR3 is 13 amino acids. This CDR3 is CASSPPREETQYF. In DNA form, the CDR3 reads TGTGCCAGCTCACCACCGAGGGAAGAGACCCAGTACTTC.

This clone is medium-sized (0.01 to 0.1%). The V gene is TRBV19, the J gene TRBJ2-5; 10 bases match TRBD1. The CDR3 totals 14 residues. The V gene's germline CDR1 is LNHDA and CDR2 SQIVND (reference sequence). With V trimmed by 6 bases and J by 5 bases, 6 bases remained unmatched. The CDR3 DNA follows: TGTGCCAGTAGACAGACAGGGGGCGGCGAGACCCAGTACTTC. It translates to CASRQTGGGETQYF.

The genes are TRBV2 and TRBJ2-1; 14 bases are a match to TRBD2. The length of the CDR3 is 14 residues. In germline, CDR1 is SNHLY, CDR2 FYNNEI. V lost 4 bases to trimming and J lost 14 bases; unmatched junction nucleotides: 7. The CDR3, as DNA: TGTGCCAGCAGTGCTAATGGACTAGCGGGAGGTGAGTTCTTC. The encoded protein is CASSANGLAGGEFF.

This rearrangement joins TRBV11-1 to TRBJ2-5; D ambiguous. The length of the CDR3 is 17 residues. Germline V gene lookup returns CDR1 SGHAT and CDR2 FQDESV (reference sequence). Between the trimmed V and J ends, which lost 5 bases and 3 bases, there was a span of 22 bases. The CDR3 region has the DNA TGTGCCAGCAGCCATCTCTCCTTCCGATCGCCCGAAGAGACCCAGTACTTC. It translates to CASSHLSFRSPEETQYF.

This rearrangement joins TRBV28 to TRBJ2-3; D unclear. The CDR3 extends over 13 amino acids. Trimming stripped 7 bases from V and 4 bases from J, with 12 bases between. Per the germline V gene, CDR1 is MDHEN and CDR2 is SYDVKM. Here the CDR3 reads CASKEPAADTQYF. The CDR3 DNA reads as TGTGCCAGCAAGGAGCCCGCCGCAGATACGCAGTATTTT.

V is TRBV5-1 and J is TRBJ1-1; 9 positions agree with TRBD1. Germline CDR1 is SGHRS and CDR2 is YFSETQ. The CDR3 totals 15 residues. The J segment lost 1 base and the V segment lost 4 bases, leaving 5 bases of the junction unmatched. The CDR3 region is CASSDRGGPNTEAFF. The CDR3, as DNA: TGCGCCAGCAGCGACAGGGGGGGCCCGAACACTGAAGCTTTCTTT.

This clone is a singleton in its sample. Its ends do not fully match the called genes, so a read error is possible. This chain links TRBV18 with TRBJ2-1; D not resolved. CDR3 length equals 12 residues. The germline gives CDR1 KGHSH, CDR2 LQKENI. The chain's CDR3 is CASSPSSNQQFF. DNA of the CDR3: TGTGCCAGCTCACCATCCTCCAATCAGCAGTTCTTC.

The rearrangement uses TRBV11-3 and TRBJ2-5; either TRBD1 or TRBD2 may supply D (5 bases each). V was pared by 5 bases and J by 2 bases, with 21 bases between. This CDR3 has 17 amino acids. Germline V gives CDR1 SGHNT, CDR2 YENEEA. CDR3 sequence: CASSPFIRENGQETQYF. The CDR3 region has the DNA TGTGCCAGCAGCCCCTTTATCAGGGAGAACGGGCAAGAGACCCAGTACTTC.